This T cell receptor beta chain is drawn from a study of early T cells in non-severe SARS-CoV-2 infection. On the study more broadly: With bulk RNA from unsorted whole blood as input, sequencing yielded unpaired chains. Study-wide points: Anti-spike CD8 specificities were favored by VDJdb matching, whose results missed private and CD4 specificities.

As concerns this clonotype: As yet, its antigen is unknown.

Individual cDNA molecules received unique molecular identifiers. TCRdb itself ran the 5' RACE reads through MiXCR, one entry per CDR3 protein. The sample holds tens of thousands of distinct CDR3 sequences, approximately 5.3% seen once. This CDR3 contains 14 residues. The germline gives CDR1 MNHNY, CDR2 SVGAGI (reference sequence). Trimming removed 0 bases at V and 1 base at J, with 6 bases between. The TCR originated in an adult who was a healthcare worker with PCR-confirmed SARS-CoV-2 infection or an uninfected control (not recorded which). V and J are TRBV6-6 and TRBJ2-5, with D hard to call. The specimen was whole blood. CDR3 sequence: CASSYSLFQETQYF. CDR3 DNA: TGTGCCAGCAGTTACTCGTTGTTCCAAGAGACCCAGTACTTC.